The 30 T cell receptor beta chains presented below share a single source sample, sequenced in a study of T cells in Graves' hyperthyroidism and ophthalmopathy. Amplified regions were TCR beta CDR3 sequences from RNA transcripts. A set of HTBI primers served as the primers for a first-round RT-PCR of the TCR CDR3. TCRdb independently ran MiXCR on the multiplex PCR reads; one entry per CDR3 protein. In the table there are about 130,000 distinct CDR3 sequences, 22% of which are singletons. Sequencing was performed on blood. These receptors were obtained from a woman aged 45-65 years with Graves' hyperthyroidism that later progressed to Graves' ophthalmopathy.

Ten or more counts support this clonotype. V usage is TRBV20-1 and J usage is TRBJ1-1; D ambiguous. Trimming removed 3 bases from V and 0 bases from J, with 5 bases in between. Germline V gene lookup returns CDR1 DFQATT and CDR2 SNEGSKA (reference sequence). This CDR3 is built from 12 residues. CDR3 region: CSARQMNTEAFF. For the CDR3, the DNA is TGCAGTGCTAGGCAGATGAACACTGAAGCTTTCTTT.

This clonotype was picked up many times. The chain carries TRBV18 and TRBJ1-2; D might be TRBD1 (6 bases). The CDR3 loop spans 17 amino acids. Trimming cost V 0 bases and J 0 bases, with 14 bases left between them. CDR1 KGHSH and CDR2 LQKENI come from the germline V gene. CDR3 amino acids: CASSPPLSRQANYGYTF. CDR3 DNA sequence: TGTGCCAGCTCACCACCGTTAAGTCGACAGGCTAACTATGGCTACACCTTC.

The sample holds a few counts of this clonotype. The chain joins TRBV27 to TRBJ2-3, with D hard to call. The germline V gene encodes CDR1 MNHEY and CDR2 SMNVEV (reference sequence). There are 15 residues in the CDR3. The germline V and J ends were trimmed by 6 bases and 1 base, with 14 bases remaining between them. The CDR3 loop reads CASRFYGSRTDTQYF. CDR3 nucleotide sequence: TGTGCCAGCAGGTTCTACGGGTCCCGCACAGATACGCAGTATTTT.

This clonotype showed up many times. For the CDR3, the DNA is TGTGCCAGCAGCTTAGGTATGGCGGGAGGGAACGGTGAGCAGTTCTTC. Translation: CASSLGMAGGNGEQFF. The chain has TRBV11-2 and TRBJ2-1, with 9 nucleotides matching TRBD2. J lost 9 bases, V lost 1 base, and 10 bases had no gene match. This CDR3 has 16 residues. Germline CDR1 reads SGHAT; CDR2 reads FQNNGV.

This clonotype appeared a few times. The rearrangement links TRBV3-1 to TRBJ2-6; maybe TRBD2 (6 bases). The CDR3 has 15 residues. The ends were cut back, 4 bases at V and 0 bases at J, with 7 bases in the middle. Germline-derived CDR1 and CDR2 are LGHDT and YNNKEL (reference sequence). The CDR3 nucleotides read TGTGCCAGCAGCCGGGGACTCTCTGGGGCCAACGTCCTGACTTTC. Protein sequence: CASSRGLSGANVLTF.

This clonotype has ten or more counts. CDR3 DNA sequence: TGTGCCAGCAGCTCCATGGCGGCGAACACTGAAGCTTTCTTT. It is translated as CASSSMAANTEAFF. The chain carries TRBV5-4 and TRBJ1-1, with D uncertain. Germline loops: CDR1 SGHNT, CDR2 YYREEE (reference sequence). The CDR3 runs 14 residues. V was trimmed by 3 bases and J by 1 base, leaving 10 bases between them.

This clonotype was found a few times. The chain links TRBV2 to TRBJ1-1; D is unclear. The germline V and J ends were trimmed by 1 base and 1 base, with 10 bases remaining between them. The CDR3 covers 15 residues. Germline loops: CDR1 SNHLY, CDR2 FYNNEI. The CDR3 sequence is CASSEEPSGNTEAFF. CDR3 coding DNA: TGTGCCAGCAGTGAAGAGCCGTCAGGGAACACTGAAGCTTTCTTT.

This clonotype was seen at least ten times. This chain joins TRBV28 and TRBJ2-2; TRBD2 matches 8 bases. J lost 6 bases, V lost 3 bases, and 3 bases had no gene match. Germline V gives CDR1 MDHEN, CDR2 SYDVKM. CDR3 length: 14 residues. CDR3 in amino acids: CASSFWREAGELFF. The DNA of the CDR3 is TGTGCCAGCAGTTTTTGGCGGGAGGCCGGGGAGCTGTTTTTT.

The chain employs TRBV5-1 and TRBJ2-2, with D possibly being TRBD1 or TRBD2 (5 bases each). The CDR3 is made up of 18 amino acids. Trimming cost V 1 base and J 2 bases, with 18 bases left between them. CDR1 and CDR2 (germline): SGHRS, YFSETQ. This CDR3 reads CASSLTGAKLVNTGELFF. The CDR3 DNA reads as TGCGCCAGCAGCTTGACCGGGGCCAAACTGGTAAACACCGGGGAGCTGTTTTTT.

The chain recombines TRBV18 with TRBJ1-1, with D hard to call. The CDR3 sequence is 13 residues long. CDR1 KGHSH and CDR2 LQKENI come from the germline V gene. The V and J ends lost 3 bases and 3 bases respectively, with 8 bases between them. The CDR3 sequence is CASSPSYDTEAFF. The CDR3 DNA reads as TGTGCCAGCTCACCCTCCTACGACACTGAAGCTTTCTTT.

The chain uses TRBV28 and TRBJ2-5, with D maybe TRBD2 (6 bases). This CDR3 is 16 amino acids long. Trimming took 4 bases from V and 4 from J, leaving 19 bases between them. The germline V gene has CDR1 MDHEN and CDR2 SYDVKM. CDR3 sequence (DNA): TGTGCCAGCAGTTCCTTAGGGGTCACCGGGAGAGAGACCCAGTACTTC. Its translation: CASSSLGVTGRETQYF.

This clonotype has a count of ten or more. The chain couples TRBV2 to TRBJ1-6; no clear D gene. The V gene's germline CDR1 is SNHLY and CDR2 FYNNEI. The germline V and J ends were trimmed by 5 bases and 7 bases, with 15 bases remaining between them. The CDR3 has 15 residues. CDR3 DNA: TGTGCCAGCAGTCCAACACCCTTACCAAATTCACCCCTCCACTTT. Protein sequence: CASSPTPLPNSPLHF. Together with reference TRBV2 and TRBJ1-6, the CDR3 gives the full variable domain: EPEVTQTPSHQVTQMGQEVILRCVPISNHLYFYWYRQILGQKVEFLVSFYNNEISEKSEIFDDQFSVERPDGSNFTLKIRSTKLEDSAMYFCASSPTPLPNSPLHFGNGTRLTVT.

This clonotype showed up just a few times. A much larger clone lies one base from this, so it may be a read error. This chain joins TRBV6-1 and TRBJ2-5; 16 positions agree with TRBD2. CDR3 size: 16 residues. Germline CDR1 MNHNS, CDR2 SASEGT. Here the CDR3 DNA reads TGTGCCAGCAGCCAGGGACTAGCGGGAGGGCAGGAGACCCGGTACTTC. Protein sequence: CASSQGLAGGQETRYF.

The J gene is TRBJ2-2, the V gene TRBV4-1; D call uncertain. Trimming took 4 bases from V and 5 from J, leaving 17 bases between them. Germline V gene sequence: CDR1 MGHRA, CDR2 YSYEKL. CDR3 length: 16 residues. CDR3 region: CASSPPLGVRTGELFF. The DNA of the CDR3 is TGCGCCAGCAGCCCTCCCCTCGGAGTAAGAACCGGGGAGCTGTTTTTT.

Ten or more counts support this clonotype. The V gene is TRBV5-1, the J gene TRBJ2-3; no reliable D call. V lost 9 bases and J lost 4, with 9 bases in between. This CDR3 region has 11 residues. The V gene's germline CDR1 is SGHRS and CDR2 YFSETQ. CDR3: CATRSADTQYF. The CDR3 DNA is TGCGCCACCAGGAGCGCAGATACGCAGTATTTT.

This clonotype was observed a handful of times. V usage is TRBV12-3 or TRBV12-4 and J usage is TRBJ1-3; D gene unclear. V was shortened by 5 bases and J by 6 bases, with 5 bases between the two germline ends. CDR3 length: 11 residues. The CDR3 bases are TGTGCCAGCAGTATAACAAACACCATATATTTT. Amino acids: CASSITNTIYF.

This clonotype came up a few times. DNA for the CDR3: TGCGCCAGCAGCTTGTCGGGGGACGCAGAGACCCAGTACTTC. This sequence encodes CASSLSGDAETQYF. The V gene is TRBV5-1, the J gene TRBJ2-5, with D perhaps matching TRBD2 (6 bases). The length of the CDR3 is 14 residues. Germline CDR1 is SGHRS and CDR2 is YFSETQ. V was clipped by 1 base and J by 4 bases, with 11 bases between them.

This clonotype was recorded many times. The V and J genes are TRBV29-1 and TRBJ1-1; the match to TRBD1 covers 7 bases. The germline V gene has CDR1 SQVTM and CDR2 ANQGSEA. This CDR3 has 13 residues. V lost 6 bases, J lost 4 bases, and 8 bases stayed unmatched. The CDR3 sequence is CSVELQGSTEAFF. The CDR3 bases are TGCAGCGTCGAATTACAGGGGAGCACTGAAGCTTTCTTT. The full variable domain, with the rest looked up from reference TRBV29-1 and TRBJ1-1, is SAVISQKPSRDICQRGTSLTIQCQVDSQVTMMFWYRQQPGQSLTLIATANQGSEATYESGFVIDKFPISRPNLTFSTLTVSNMSPEDSSIYLCSVELQGSTEAFFGQGTRLTVV.

In this sample, this clonotype turned up many times. The chain joins TRBV20-1 to TRBJ2-5; 7 bases are shared with TRBD1. The CDR3 totals 14 residues. V was clipped by 6 bases and J by 1 base; unmatched bases: 8. CDR1 DFQATT and CDR2 SNEGSKA come from the germline V gene (reference sequence). The CDR3 sequence: CSAPYRGRQETQYF. CDR3 nucleotide sequence: TGCAGTGCCCCCTACAGGGGACGCCAAGAGACCCAGTACTTC.

This clonotype was seen many times. V and J are TRBV7-8 and TRBJ2-7; the D is unclear. CDR1 is SGHVS and CDR2 is FQNEAQ in the germline V gene. V gave up 5 bases and J gave up 2 bases, with 16 bases separating them. The length of the CDR3 is 15 residues. This CDR3 is CASSPQPNTAYEQYF. CDR3 bases: TGTGCCAGCAGCCCACAGCCAAACACAGCCTACGAGCAGTACTTC.

This clonotype was observed a few times. The genes are TRBV19 and TRBJ2-6; 8 nucleotides line up with TRBD1. This CDR3 has 19 amino acids. The germline V gene encodes CDR1 LNHDA and CDR2 SQIVND (reference sequence). Losses at the gene ends were 3 bases for V and 0 bases for J; bases not matched to a gene: 10. The CDR3 DNA follows: TGTGCCAGTAGTATTATTAGGGACAGGCGATCCTCTGGGGCCAACGTCCTGACTTTC. Its protein product is CASSIIRDRRSSGANVLTF. The full variable domain, completed using reference TRBV19 and TRBJ2-6, is DGGITQSPKYLFRKEGQNVTLSCEQNLNHDAMYWYRQDPGQGLRLIYYSQIVNDFQKGDIAEGYSVSREKKESFPLTVTSAQKNPTAFYLCASSIIRDRRSSGANVLTFGAGSRLTVL.

There are many counts of this clonotype. This chain uses TRBV3-1 with TRBJ2-3; D is uncertain. Germline CDR1 LGHDT, CDR2 YNNKEL (reference sequence). V gave up 2 bases and J gave up 2 bases, with 5 bases separating them. CDR3 length: 13 amino acids. The CDR3 region has the DNA TGTGCCAGCAGCCAACTGATCACAGATACGCAGTATTTT. Encoded protein: CASSQLITDTQYF.

The V and J genes are TRBV9 and TRBJ2-1; D gene ambiguous. Germline V gene lookup returns CDR1 SGDLS and CDR2 YYNGEE. V was trimmed by 0 bases and J by 8 bases, leaving 12 bases between them. The CDR3 has 14 amino acids. The chain's CDR3 is CASSVGAKSYEQFF. The CDR3, as DNA: TGTGCCAGCAGCGTAGGGGCAAAGAGTTATGAGCAGTTCTTC.

The CDR3 is CASSLMGAGGEYKPEQFF. Written as DNA, the CDR3 is TGTGCCAGCAGTTTAATGGGGGCGGGAGGGGAGTACAAGCCTGAGCAGTTCTTC. This chain joins TRBV28 and TRBJ2-1; TRBD2 aligns across 9 bases. This CDR3 contains 18 residues. Germline CDR1 MDHEN, CDR2 SYDVKM. Unmatched junction bases numbered 17, after V lost 2 bases and J lost 9 bases.

This clonotype was seen only a few times. V is TRBV12-3 or TRBV12-4 and J is TRBJ2-2, with D perhaps matching TRBD2 (7 bases). The germline V and J ends were trimmed by 2 bases and 7 bases, with 17 bases remaining between them. The CDR3 consists of 16 residues. CDR3 loop: CASSLRGEGRGGELFF. In nucleotides, the CDR3 is TGTGCCAGCAGTTTAAGGGGGGAGGGCCGCGGCGGGGAGCTGTTTTTT.

This clonotype was seen repeatedly, ten times or more. The gene calls are TRBV10-3 and TRBJ1-1, with D unresolved. CDR1 and CDR2 from the germline V gene are ENHRY and SYGVKD. V gave up 3 bases and J gave up 7 bases, with 9 bases separating them. This CDR3 comprises 12 residues. The CDR3 loop is CAISDGWGEAFF. The CDR3 DNA follows: TGTGCCATCAGTGACGGCTGGGGTGAAGCTTTCTTT.

This rearrangement joins TRBV6-2 or TRBV6-3 to TRBJ2-5; a possible D gene is TRBD1 (5 bases). V lost 5 bases and J 7 bases, leaving 26 bases between the germline ends. Germline V lookup: CDR1 MNHEY, CDR2 SVGEGT. There are 17 residues in the CDR3. CDR3 nucleotides: TGTGCCAGCAGTGCATCACCCGGCCGTAACAGGCAGGGGACCCAGTACTTC. Amino acid sequence: CASSASPGRNRQGTQYF.

Sample share makes this clonotype medium-sized. This chain uses TRBV30 with TRBJ1-1, with a possible D match to TRBD1 (6 bases). Deletions cut 3 bases from V and 7 bases from J, with 15 bases between. Looked up from germline, CDR1 is GTSNPN and CDR2 is SVGIG (reference sequence). This CDR3 contains 13 residues. The CDR3 spells CAWSQGHSLEAFF. CDR3 in DNA: TGTGCCTGGAGCCAGGGACACTCGCTTGAAGCTTTCTTT.

The chain is built from TRBV5-1 and TRBJ1-2, with D tentatively TRBD1 (5 bases). V was pared by 4 bases and J by 3 bases, with 10 bases between. The CDR3 extends over 13 amino acids. The germline gives CDR1 SGHRS, CDR2 YFSETQ. The CDR3 nucleotides read TGCGCCAGCAGCCGGGGGAGGGACTATGGCTACACCTTC. As protein: CASSRGRDYGYTF.

This clonotype came up many times. This chain links TRBV6-1 with TRBJ2-7; a possible D gene is TRBD1 (10 bases). This CDR3 spans 19 amino acids. The V gene lost 0 bases and the J gene lost 3 bases, with 24 bases spanning the gap. The germline V gene encodes CDR1 MNHNS and CDR2 SASEGT. CDR3 nucleotide sequence: TGTGCCAGCAGTGAAGCTGGGACAGGGGTCGGTAGCGGGAGCTACGAGCAGTACTTC. Translation: CASSEAGTGVGSGSYEQYF.